A selection of T cell receptor beta chains follows, all from one sample in a study of blood T cell repertoires in COVID-19. Assay used: immunoSEQ multiplex PCR; TCRdb lists only in-frame clones, some missing. The data contain under 300,000 clones, around nine tenths of them singletons. The sample comprised peripheral blood. These receptors all stem from a woman between 40 and 50 years old who had recovered from COVID-19. Both conserved end residues are trimmed from each CDR3. Fields, in order: J gene, V gene, CDR3 protein.

TRBJ1-1 | TRBV29-1 | SVEGADRGNTEAF
TRBJ2-2 | TRBV5-4 | ASSLGGKNTGELF
TRBJ2-2 | TRBV3-1/TRBV3-2 | ASSHARTVNTGELF
TRBJ1-3 | TRBV28 | ASRGDSRSGNTIY
TRBJ1-5 | TRBV6-2/TRBV6-3 | ASSTETGGMYSNQPQH
TRBJ2-6 | TRBV19 | ASSMGGGPPVGANVLT
TRBJ2-6 | TRBV2 | ASSAEGAGANVLT
TRBJ2-3 | TRBV7-3 | ASSLRVGTSGGNTDTQY
TRBJ1-3 | TRBV21-1 | AMDSDRPGNTIY
TRBJ1-2 | TRBV2 | ASGRGQGQSNYGYT
TRBJ2-3 | TRBV2 | ASSEGGGVLTDTQY
TRBJ2-3 | TRBV19 | ASSIGTSGADTQY
TRBJ2-1 | TRBV27 | ASSSGGVLHEQF
TRBJ2-2 | TRBV19 | ASRSGTAIGELF
TRBJ2-5 | TRBV20-1 | SASEQPNQETQY
TRBJ1-3 | TRBV19 | ASSIAGAGSSGNTIY
TRBJ2-1 | TRBV7-7 | ASSLGLADDNEQF
TRBJ1-2 | TRBV2 | ARLGGVDGYT
TRBJ2-2 | TRBV7-8 | ASSPPGQGKGELF
TRBJ2-5 | TRBV7-2 | ASSPRGLAGGYQETQY
TRBJ1-3 | TRBV3-1/TRBV3-2 | ASSQASRDRGFGNTIY
TRBJ1-1 | TRBV7-2 | ASNRGVAGTEAF
TRBJ1-6 | TRBV5-1 | ASSFQDNSPLH
TRBJ2-3 | TRBV7-3 | ASSLGLAGYTDTQY
TRBJ2-2 | TRBV15 | ATSRDRGNTGELF